This is a list of T cell receptor beta chains from one sample in a study of control samples from healthy donors and cancer patients. Here immunoSEQ multiplex PCR was the method, and the copy in TCRdb shows in-frame clones only, minus some. Of approximately 150,000 clones listed, approximately 94% are singletons. Sample: blood. These TCRs come from a young woman in good health. CDR3s include the opening cysteine and the closing phenylalanine or tryptophan. Each record gives: V gene, D gene, clone size, J gene, CDR3 protein, CDR3 DNA. A D gene is named only where the DNA matches it firmly. Only some rows state a clone size, as once, few, many or a class for expanded clones.

TRBV23-1	.	.	TRBJ1-4	CASSQPEREEDPAEKLFF	TGCGCCAGCAGTCAACCCGAGAGAGAGGAGGATCCCGCAGAAAAACTGTTTTTT
TRBV24-1	TRBD1	.	TRBJ1-2	CATSDPGGNYGYTF	TGTGCCACCAGTGATCCAGGGGGAAACTATGGCTACACCTTC
TRBV5-5	TRBD1	.	TRBJ1-3	CASSLQGISGNTIYF	TGTGCCAGCAGCCTACAGGGGATCTCTGGAAACACCATATATTTT
TRBV4-1	TRBD2	.	TRBJ2-7	CASSQGGSGISYEQYF	TGCGCCAGCAGCCAAGGTGGTAGCGGGATCTCCTACGAGCAGTACTTC
TRBV5-1	TRBD1	.	TRBJ1-4	CASSPRDRGSWGEEKLFF	TGCGCCAGCAGCCCCCGGGACAGGGGTAGTTGGGGGGAAGAAAAACTGTTTTTT
TRBV27	.	.	TRBJ2-3	CASSLLPGRQADTQYF	TGTGCCAGCAGTTTGCTACCGGGACGGCAGGCAGATACGCAGTATTTT
TRBV5-8	TRBD1	.	TRBJ1-4	CASSLRTGDLKLFF	TGTGCCAGCAGCTTACGGACAGGGGATTTGAAACTGTTTTTT
TRBV5-6	TRBD1	.	TRBJ1-1	CASSQTGDLDTEAFF	TGTGCCAGCAGCCAGACAGGGGATTTGGACACTGAAGCTTTCTTT
TRBV7-7	.	.	TRBJ2-5	CASSSDSQETQYF	TGTGCTAGCAGCTCGGACAGTCAAGAGACCCAGTACTTC
TRBV9	TRBD2	.	TRBJ2-7	CASSELLAGDEQYF	TGTGCCAGCAGCGAGTTACTAGCGGGTGACGAGCAGTACTTC
TRBV19	.	few	TRBJ1-2	CASSIDIALADGYTF	TGTGCCAGTAGTATAGATATCGCACTCGCCGATGGCTACACCTTC
TRBV4-1	TRBD2	.	TRBJ2-2	CASRTGTSGGGTGELFF	TGCGCCAGCAGGACCGGGACTAGCGGAGGGGGGACCGGGGAGCTGTTTTTT
TRBV28	.	.	TRBJ1-2	CASRPPDKGGYGYTF	TGTGCCAGCAGACCTCCCGACAAGGGGGGCTATGGCTACACCTTC
TRBV5-4	TRBD1	.	TRBJ2-7	CASSSPGQGAVYEQYF	TGTGCCAGCAGTTCCCCGGGACAGGGGGCTGTCTACGAGCAGTACTTC
TRBV28	.	.	TRBJ1-5	CASSQSNQPQHF	TGTGCCAGCAGTCAGAGCAATCAGCCCCAGCATTTT
TRBV9	TRBD2	.	TRBJ2-1	CASSVGTSGRNEQFF	TGTGCCAGCAGCGTAGGGACTAGCGGGAGGAACGAGCAGTTCTTC
TRBV6-5	TRBD1	few	TRBJ1-5	CASTPRQGGGQPQHF	TGTGCCAGCACCCCAAGACAGGGGGGTGGTCAGCCCCAGCATTTT
TRBV28	.	.	TRBJ1-5	CASGINGQPQHF	TGTGCCAGCGGGATAAACGGCCAGCCCCAGCATTTT
TRBV7-9	TRBD1	.	TRBJ1-6	CASSGTGTGVSPLHF	TGTGCCAGCAGCGGTACTGGGACAGGGGTTTCACCCCTCCACTTT
TRBV11-2	.	.	TRBJ2-1	CASSLDNLVWQQFF	TGTGCCAGCAGCTTAGATAATCTGGTCTGGCAGCAGTTCTTC
TRBV18	.	.	TRBJ2-7	CASSPSGQYYEQYF	TGTGCCAGCTCACCCTCCGGACAGTACTACGAGCAGTACTTC
TRBV4-2	.	.	TRBJ1-1	CASLGQGRVNTEAFF	TGTGCCAGCCTGGGCCAGGGGAGGGTGAACACTGAAGCTTTCTTT
TRBV7-8	TRBD2	.	TRBJ2-3	CASSLLSGGPSTDTQYF	TGTGCCAGCAGCCTCCTATCGGGAGGACCGAGCACAGATACGCAGTATTTT
TRBV6-6	TRBD1	many	TRBJ1-6	CASSGQDNSPLHF	TGTGCCAGTTCGGGACAGGATAATTCACCCCTCCACTTT
TRBV4-2	.	.	TRBJ2-7	CASKEGGANPYEQYF	TGTGCCAGCAAGGAGGGGGGGGCAAACCCCTACGAGCAGTACTTC
TRBV12-3/TRBV12-4	.	.	TRBJ1-1	CASAGGVEAFF	TGTGCCAGCGCTGGGGGGGTAGAAGCTTTCTTT
TRBV24-1	TRBD1	.	TRBJ1-2	CATSAGTGVNNYGYTF	TGTGCCACCAGTGCGGGCACAGGGGTAAATAACTATGGCTACACCTTC
TRBV7-9	TRBD2	.	TRBJ2-2	CASRWRETGELFF	TGTGCCAGCAGATGGCGGGAGACCGGGGAGCTGTTTTTT
TRBV24-1	.	.	TRBJ2-1	CATSDTKDLHNEQFF	TGTGCCACCAGTGATACTAAGGACCTGCACAATGAGCAGTTCTTC
TRBV2	.	.	TRBJ1-1	CASILRGGTEAFF	TGTGCCAGCATCCTGAGGGGGGGAACTGAAGCTTTCTTT
TRBV9	.	.	TRBJ2-2	CASSDIGNTGELFF	TGTGCCAGCAGCGACATCGGGAACACCGGGGAGCTGTTTTTT
TRBV9	.	.	TRBJ2-2	CASSAPAEATGELFF	TGTGCCAGCAGCGCGCCTGCCGAGGCGACCGGGGAGCTGTTTTTT
TRBV6-5	.	.	TRBJ1-2	CASSRYGQLKYGYTF	TGTGCCAGCAGCCGATACGGACAGTTAAAGTATGGCTACACCTTC
TRBV29-1	TRBD1	.	TRBJ1-5	CSAVLRQGGNQPQHF	TGCAGCGCCGTACTACGACAGGGTGGCAATCAGCCCCAGCATTTT
TRBV28	TRBD2	.	TRBJ2-7	CASRREEVAYEQYF	TGTGCCAGCAGACGGGAGGAGGTTGCCTACGAGCAGTACTTC
TRBV24-1	TRBD1	.	TRBJ2-2	CAVAGDRGPGELFF	TGTGCCGTTGCGGGGGACAGGGGACCCGGGGAGCTGTTTTTT
TRBV12-3/TRBV12-4	.	.	TRBJ1-5	CASSPGRERPQHF	TGTGCCAGCAGTCCGGGTAGGGAGCGGCCCCAGCATTTT
TRBV3-1/TRBV3-2	.	.	TRBJ2-1	CASSQMSGEQFF	TGTGCCAGCAGCCAAATGTCGGGGGAGCAGTTCTTC
TRBV6-5	TRBD1	.	TRBJ1-5	CASSSRQGLYQPQHF	TGTGCCAGCAGTTCCAGACAGGGGCTGTATCAGCCCCAGCATTTT
TRBV6-1	.	.	TRBJ1-2	CASSDRDVYYGYTF	TGTGCCAGCAGTGACCGGGACGTATACTATGGCTACACCTTC
TRBV7-2	.	few	TRBJ1-3	CASSSPASGVSGNTIYF	TGTGCCAGCAGCTCGCCCGCCAGCGGAGTTTCTGGAAACACCATATATTTT
TRBV4-2	.	once	TRBJ1-5	CASSQVAGADWKPQHF	TGTGCCAGCAGCCAAGTTGCAGGGGCTGATTGGAAGCCCCAGCATTTT
TRBV5-1	TRBD2	.	TRBJ2-1	CASSLDLAGLNNEQFF	TGCGCCAGCAGCTTGGATCTAGCGGGATTAAACAATGAGCAGTTCTTC
TRBV10-1	TRBD2	.	TRBJ2-2	CASSEQTSGTGELFF	TGCGCCAGCAGTGAGCAGACTAGCGGAACCGGGGAGCTGTTTTTT
TRBV29-1	TRBD1	.	TRBJ1-2	CSVDQGGSGGYTF	TGCAGCGTTGACCAGGGGGGATCGGGTGGCTACACCTTC
TRBV6-2/TRBV6-3	.	.	TRBJ1-2	CASSYGRSSLAYGYTF	TGTGCCAGCAGTTATGGGCGGTCCTCGTTGGCCTATGGCTACACCTTC
TRBV19	TRBD1	.	TRBJ2-7	CASMDRAYEQYF	TGTGCCAGCATGGACAGGGCCTACGAGCAGTACTTC
TRBV18	.	once	TRBJ2-7	CASSPTTSSYEQYF	TGTGCCAGCTCACCTACAACTAGCTCCTACGAGCAGTACTTC
TRBV5-6	.	.	TRBJ1-6	CASSLQQTSSYNSPLHF	TGTGCCAGCAGCCTGCAGCAGACGAGCTCCTATAATTCACCCCTCCACTTT
TRBV11-1	.	.	TRBJ1-1	CASSLGLDTEAFF	TGTGCCAGCAGCTTAGGTTTGGACACTGAAGCTTTCTTT
TRBV7-9	.	.	TRBJ2-6	CASSLASGEIHSGANVLTF	TGTGCCAGCAGCTTAGCGTCTGGGGAGATACACTCTGGGGCCAACGTCCTGACTTTC
TRBV7-2	.	.	TRBJ2-7	CASSLGLAPYEQYF	TGTGCCAGCAGCTTAGGGCTAGCACCCTACGAGCAGTACTTC
TRBV15	TRBD1	.	TRBJ1-1	CATSRRQGGMNTEAFF	TGTGCCACCAGCAGAAGACAGGGAGGCATGAACACTGAAGCTTTCTTT
TRBV5-4	TRBD2	.	TRBJ2-1	CASSPSGASSYNEQFF	TGTGCCAGCAGCCCGAGCGGGGCAAGCTCCTACAATGAGCAGTTCTTC
TRBV6-2/TRBV6-3	.	few	TRBJ1-1	CASSYSQTEAFF	TGTGCCAGCAGTTACTCACAGACTGAAGCTTTCTTT
TRBV6-6	.	.	TRBJ1-1	CASSYSTETPNTEAFF	TGTGCCAGCAGTTACTCTACAGAAACCCCGAACACTGAAGCTTTCTTT
TRBV15	.	.	TRBJ1-5	CATSRDLFGAHNSNQPQHF	TGTGCCACCAGCAGAGATCTTTTTGGGGCGCATAATAGCAATCAGCCCCAGCATTTT